These T cell receptor beta chains were read from a single sample in a study of CD8+CD57+ T cells in acquired aplastic anemia. TCRdb re-analysed the reads in MiXCR, keeping a single row per CDR3 protein. In the table there are 450,000 to 550,000 distinct CDR3 sequences, roughly 34% of which are singletons. Source material: sorted CD4+, CD8+, or CD8+CD57+ T cells (not recorded which) from PBMCs. These receptors all stem from a human donor with aplastic anemia. The CDR3 runs from the conserved cysteine through the conserved F or W. The D gene is left open where the match is weak. Not all rows give a size; the values are once, few, many and, for expanded clones, a class.

>TRBJ1-5|-|TRBV10-2|-
CASRAGIDQPQHF
TGCGCCAGCCGTGCCGGGATCGATCAGCCCCAGCATTTT
>TRBJ1-2|-|TRBV19|TRBD1
CASTPETGLDGYTF
TGTGCCAGCACCCCTGAGACAGGGTTAGATGGCTACACCTTC
>TRBJ1-2|-|TRBV27|TRBD1
CAIGTGPRLGGYTF
TGTGCCATCGGGACAGGACCCCGGCTAGGGGGCTACACCTTC
>TRBJ2-1|few|TRBV20-1|TRBD2
CSASDPSGSGNEQFF
TGCAGTGCTAGTGATCCTAGCGGGAGCGGGAATGAGCAGTTCTTC
>TRBJ1-1|-|TRBV15|-
CATSRGDIGYKAFF
TGTGCCACCAGCAGGGGGGACATCGGGTACAAAGCTTTCTTT
>TRBJ1-2|-|TRBV13|-
CASRRQLHYGYTF
TGTGCCAGCAGGCGACAGCTACACTATGGCTACACCTTC
>TRBJ1-1|many|TRBV29-1|-
CSVGLEAFF
TGCAGCGTTGGTCTGGAAGCTTTCTTT
>TRBJ1-4|many|TRBV2|-
CASTTRGRGDEKLFF
TGTGCCAGCACCACTCGGGGACGGGGAGACGAAAAACTGTTTTTT
>TRBJ1-6|few|TRBV5-5|TRBD1
CASSFKEGQTPSPLHF
TGTGCCAGCAGCTTTAAGGAGGGACAGACGCCTTCACCCCTCCACTTT
>TRBJ2-7|-|TRBV20-1|TRBD2
CSAGRLAGDYEQYF
TGCAGTGCGGGCAGATTAGCGGGGGACTACGAGCAGTACTTC
>TRBJ2-5|many|TRBV7-3|-
CASSSSEAQTQYF
TGTGCCAGCAGTTCATCGGAAGCTCAGACCCAGTACTTC
>TRBJ1-1|many|TRBV20-1|-
CSAPGRDTEAFF
TGCAGTGCTCCAGGAAGAGACACTGAAGCTTTCTTT
>TRBJ1-6|-|TRBV11-1|TRBD1
CASSFRDRGRRPTRYNSPLHF
TGTGCCAGCAGCTTCCGGGACAGGGGGCGGAGGCCAACCAGATATAATTCACCCCTCCACTTT
>TRBJ2-1|-|TRBV9|-
CASSPLHRGGGGEQFF
TGTGCCAGCAGCCCCCTCCATAGGGGTGGGGGCGGTGAGCAGTTCTTC
>TRBJ2-1|few|TRBV12-3/TRBV12-4|TRBD2
CASSRSRGIAGVRDEQFF
TGTGCCAGCAGCCGCTCCCGAGGAATAGCGGGTGTCCGAGATGAGCAGTTCTTC
>TRBJ2-5|many|TRBV7-6|-
CASSLGNQETQYF
TGTGCCAGCAGCTTAGGCAATCAAGAGACCCAGTACTTC
>TRBJ1-2|-|TRBV6-5|-
CASSYSTANYGYTF
TGTGCCAGCAGTTATTCGACAGCTAACTATGGCTACACCTTC
>TRBJ1-1|few|TRBV6-1|TRBD1
CASSDLPGQGAAFF
TGTGCCAGCAGTGACTTACCGGGACAGGGGGCAGCTTTCTTT
>TRBJ1-5|few|TRBV5-1|-
CASSYTGTGGQPQHF
TGCGCCAGCAGCTACACCGGGACGGGAGGTCAGCCCCAGCATTTT
>TRBJ1-3|-|TRBV10-3|-
CASSEALRTAGNTIYF
TGTGCCAGCAGTGAAGCGCTTCGAACAGCTGGAAACACCATATATTTT
>TRBJ2-3|many|TRBV10-2|-
CAISRGGATDTQYF
TGCGCCATCTCCAGGGGGGGAGCCACAGATACGCAGTATTTT
>TRBJ2-7|many|TRBV20-1|-
CSARDTGRLYEQYF
TGCAGTGCTAGAGATACGGGGAGACTCTACGAGCAGTACTTC
>TRBJ2-7|-|TRBV10-2|-
CASSEEAIWVYNEQYF
TGCGCCAGCAGTGAAGAAGCGATCTGGGTGTACAATGAGCAGTACTTC
>TRBJ2-5|-|TRBV6-1|-
CASSSLRLIAETQYF
TGTGCCAGCAGCTCCCTTAGGTTAATAGCAGAGACCCAGTACTTC
>TRBJ2-1|many|TRBV15|TRBD1
CATSGFGDRGVNEQFF
TGTGCCACCAGCGGGTTCGGGGACAGGGGGGTCAATGAGCAGTTCTTC
>TRBJ2-1|-|TRBV3-1|TRBD2
CASSPFAGGVEEQFF
TGTGCCAGCAGCCCCTTTGCGGGAGGGGTCGAGGAGCAGTTCTTC
>TRBJ2-5|many|TRBV19|-
CASSSSRGGETQYF
TGTGCCAGTAGCTCATCACGTGGGGGAGAGACCCAGTACTTC
>TRBJ1-4|many|TRBV19|TRBD1
CASSSGTVTNEKLFF
TGTGCCAGTAGTTCCGGGACAGTAACTAATGAAAAACTGTTTTTT
>TRBJ1-1|many|TRBV29-1|-
CSVEGSGGVNTEAFF
TGCAGCGTTGAAGGGAGTGGGGGGGTAAACACTGAAGCTTTCTTT
>TRBJ1-1|-|TRBV29-1|-
CSVGYLNTEAFF
TGCAGCGTTGGATATTTGAACACTGAAGCTTTCTTT
>TRBJ2-7|few|TRBV11-2|TRBD1
CASSGSGTGAWEQYF
TGTGCCAGCAGCGGATCCGGGACAGGGGCTTGGGAGCAGTACTTC
>TRBJ2-1|few|TRBV6-1|TRBD1
CASSTRQGYNEQFF
TGTGCCAGCTCCACTCGACAGGGCTACAATGAGCAGTTCTTC
>TRBJ2-7|many|TRBV7-2|-
CASSLDRLAYEQYF
TGTGCCAGCAGCTTAGACAGGTTAGCCTACGAGCAGTACTTC
>TRBJ2-2|many|TRBV7-7|-
CASSLAKGDTGELFF
TGTGCTAGCAGCTTAGCGAAGGGGGACACCGGGGAGCTGTTTTTT
>TRBJ1-5|-|TRBV6-1|TRBD1
CASSPDRAHQPQHF
TGTGCCAGCAGTCCGGACAGGGCCCATCAGCCCCAGCATTTT
>TRBJ2-5|many|TRBV7-9|-
CASSLRAGETQYF
TGTGCCAGCAGCTTAAGAGCTGGAGAGACCCAGTACTTC
>TRBJ1-6|few|TRBV10-3|TRBD1
CAISEPNRGRNSPLHF
TGTGCCATCAGTGAGCCAAACAGGGGGCGGAATTCACCCCTCCACTTT
>TRBJ2-7|-|TRBV7-2|-
CASSLEQNF
TGTGCCAGCAGCTTAGAGCAGAACTTC
>TRBJ1-5|few|TRBV10-3|TRBD1
CASSAHRGLVGNQPQHF
TGTGCCAGCAGTGCTCACAGGGGGCTCGTGGGCAATCAGCCCCAGCATTTT
>TRBJ1-1|-|TRBV3-1|TRBD1
CASSLTGSKAFF
TGTGCCAGCAGCCTGACAGGGAGCAAAGCTTTCTTT
>TRBJ2-3|few|TRBV20-1|-
CSVQTRSTDTQYF
TGCAGTGTCCAGACTAGGAGCACAGATACGCAGTATTTT
>TRBJ2-3|many|TRBV24-1|-
CATSEGADSTDTQYF
TGTGCCACCAGTGAGGGGGCAGATAGCACAGATACGCAGTATTTT